The next 19 T cell receptor beta chains were all read from a single sample in a study of control samples from healthy donors and cancer patients. Profiling relied on immunoSEQ multiplex PCR, and the TCRdb table lists in-frame clones only, not all of them. Altogether some 110,000 clones are present, 88% being singletons, with the ten largest covering about 2.1%. Sequencing used blood. These receptors were collected from a woman aged 65 to 85 in good health.

The rearrangement joins TRBV7-3 to TRBJ2-7, with 7 bases that match TRBD1. With V trimmed by 0 bases and J by 7 bases, 3 bases remained unmatched. Germline CDR1 and CDR2: SGHTA and FQGTGA. This CDR3 has 13 amino acids. The CDR3 sequence is CASSLTRGREQYF. In DNA, the CDR3 is TGTGCCAGCAGCTTAACTAGGGGGCGGGAGCAGTACTTC.

The chain employs TRBV6-5 and TRBJ1-4; no definite D call. This CDR3 region has 14 residues. V lost 5 bases to trimming and J lost 7 bases, with 14 bases between them. Per the germline V gene, CDR1 is MNHEY and CDR2 is SVGAGI. In DNA, the CDR3 is TGTGCCAGCAGTAGTTCCGGCTGGAGTGAAAAACTGTTTTTT. Translation gives CASSSSGWSEKLFF.

J is TRBJ1-1 and V is TRBV18, with D hard to call. The CDR3 sequence is 13 residues long. The germline V gene has CDR1 KGHSH and CDR2 LQKENI. V dropped 6 bases and J dropped 2 bases, with 10 bases sitting between them. CDR3 in DNA: TGTGCCAGCTCCCCCGAACTTAACACTGAAGCTTTCTTT. Translated: CASSPELNTEAFF.

The chain combines TRBV6-5 with TRBJ2-3; 7 bases fit TRBD1. CDR1 is MNHEY, CDR2 SVGAGI, per germline. This CDR3 comprises 14 residues. After removal of 10 bases from V and 2 bases from J, the junction contained 9 bases not matched to a gene. The CDR3: CAIMRTGLTDTQYF. The DNA of the CDR3 is TGTGCCATTATGCGGACAGGTCTCACAGATACGCAGTATTTT.

The rearrangement uses TRBV7-2 and TRBJ2-7; tentatively, D is TRBD1 or TRBD2 (5 bases each). The CDR3 extends over 15 amino acids. CDR1 and CDR2 from the germline V gene are SGHTA and FQGNSA. V shed 1 base and J shed 2 bases, with 12 bases lying between them. The CDR3 DNA sequence: TGTGCCAGCAGCTTAGGACGGGACCACACCTACGAGCAGTACTTC. Encoded protein: CASSLGRDHTYEQYF.

J is TRBJ1-2 and V is TRBV19; D ambiguous. The CDR3 contains 13 residues. V lost 2 bases and J lost 4, with 8 bases in between. Germline V gene lookup returns CDR1 LNHDA and CDR2 SQIVND (reference sequence). The CDR3 DNA is TGTGCCAGTAGTATAAGTGCGGGCTATGGCTACACCTTC. It specifies CASSISAGYGYTF.

The gene calls are TRBV4-1 and TRBJ1-5; perhaps TRBD1 as D (6 bases). This CDR3 has 19 amino acids. V was trimmed by 0 bases and J by 1 base, leaving 19 bases between them. Germline V gene data show CDR1 as MGHRA and CDR2 as YSYEKL. The CDR3 spells CASSQESPQGRISNQPQHF. In nucleotides, the CDR3 is TGCGCCAGCAGCCAAGAAAGTCCACAGGGTCGTATCAGCAATCAGCCCCAGCATTTT.

The chain links TRBV2 to TRBJ1-4; D is unclear. Germline CDR1 is SNHLY and CDR2 is FYNNEI. The CDR3 length is 14 residues. The V and J ends lost 6 bases and 7 bases respectively, with 15 bases between them. The CDR3 reads CASSLQGNGEKLFF. The CDR3 DNA sequence: TGTGCCAGCAGCTTACAAGGGAACGGTGAAAAACTGTTTTTT.

The chain is built from TRBV5-1 and TRBJ1-1; D is uncertain. The CDR3 is made up of 14 amino acids. V shed 2 bases and J shed 4 bases, with 12 bases lying between them. Looked up from germline, CDR1 is SGHRS and CDR2 is YFSETQ. CDR3 DNA sequence: TGCGCCAGCAGCTTCGAGGGTTCGACCACTGAAGCTTTCTTT. It translates to CASSFEGSTTEAFF. Drawing the rest from reference TRBV5-1 and TRBJ1-1, the complete variable domain is KAGVTQTPRYLIKTRGQQVTLSCSPISGHRSVSWYQQTPGQGLQFLFEYFSETQRNKGNFPGRFSGRQFSNSRSEMNVSTLELGDSALYLCASSFEGSTTEAFFGQGTRLTVV.

The chain combines TRBV7-3 with TRBJ2-3, with TRBD2 as a possible D gene (5 bases). V lost 1 base and J 6 bases, leaving 14 bases between the germline ends. The germline CDR1 and CDR2 sequences are SGHTA and FQGTGA. The CDR3 spans 15 residues. CDR3 nucleotide sequence: TGTGCCAGCAGCTTAAGCTCCCGCGGGTGGGATACGCAGTATTTT. This encodes CASSLSSRGWDTQYF.

The chain carries TRBV20-1 and TRBJ1-2, with unresolved D. The germline V gene has CDR1 DFQATT and CDR2 SNEGSKA (reference sequence). The CDR3 extends over 11 amino acids. V was pared by 1 base and J by 8 bases, with 8 bases between. This chain's CDR3 is CSARVGEGYTF. The CDR3 bases are TGCAGTGCTAGAGTTGGGGAGGGCTACACCTTC.

With regard to this clone: The same CDR3 is also encoded by other DNA sequences in this sample. This chain links TRBV7-2 with TRBJ2-2; D uncertain. V lost 1 base and J 1 base, leaving 4 bases between the germline ends. The CDR3 runs 14 residues. The germline CDR1 and CDR2 sequences are SGHTA and FQGNSA. This chain's CDR3 is CASSLEVNTGELFF. The CDR3 region has the DNA TGTGCCAGCAGCTTAGAGGTGAACACCGGGGAGCTGTTTTTT.

V and J are TRBV27 and TRBJ1-6, with a weak D call TRBD1 (5 bases). Trimming removed 5 bases at V and 3 bases at J, with 14 bases between. CDR1 MNHEY and CDR2 SMNVEV come from the germline V gene (reference sequence). This CDR3 region has 16 residues. CDR3 nucleotides: TGTGCCAGCAGTCCAAAGGGGTCTCTCTATAATTCACCCCTCCACTTT. The encoded protein is CASSPKGSLYNSPLHF.

The genes are TRBV25-1 and TRBJ2-7; possibly TRBD1 or TRBD2 for D (5 bases each). Germline V gives CDR1 MGHDK, CDR2 SYGVNS. Trimming removed 1 base from V and 3 bases from J, with 10 bases in between. The CDR3 extends over 14 amino acids. The CDR3 here is CASSELWGSYEQYF. Written as DNA, the CDR3 is TGTGCCAGCAGTGAATTATGGGGGAGCTACGAGCAGTACTTC.

CDR3: CASEIGSGLQGEQFF. CDR3 nucleotide sequence: TGTGCCTCTGAAATAGGTAGCGGACTACAGGGTGAGCAGTTCTTC. J is TRBJ2-1 and V is TRBV9; TRBD1 or TRBD2 may be the D gene (6 bases each). V was cut by 10 bases and J by 9 bases, with 26 bases left in between. The length of the CDR3 is 15 residues. Germline-derived CDR1 and CDR2 are SGDLS and YYNGEE.

The chain combines TRBV7-3 with TRBJ2-1; 9 nucleotides line up with TRBD1. The V segment lost 5 bases and the J segment 10 bases; nucleotides outside the gene matches: 15. Germline loops: CDR1 SGHTA, CDR2 FQGTGA. The CDR3 runs to 16 residues. CDR3 DNA sequence: TGTGCCAGCAGCCCCCCAAGGCGGGACAGGGTATGGGAGCAGTTCTTC. As protein: CASSPPRRDRVWEQFF.

This clone was observed once. V usage is TRBV4-3 and J usage is TRBJ1-2, with 8 positions matching TRBD1. V lost 4 bases to trimming and J lost 8 bases; unmatched junction nucleotides: 6. Germline CDR1 LGHNA, CDR2 YSLEER. The CDR3 is made up of 13 amino acids. The CDR3 protein is CASSLVTGVGYTF. CDR3 nucleotides: TGCGCCAGCAGCCTTGTGACAGGGGTCGGCTACACCTTC.

The J gene is TRBJ2-7, the V gene TRBV7-2; D not certain. This CDR3 is built from 13 residues. Germline assignment: CDR1 SGHTA and CDR2 FQGNSA. V gave up 2 bases and J gave up 3 bases, with 8 bases separating them. The CDR3, as DNA: TGTGCCAGCAGCTTAATTTCAGTCTACGAGCAGTACTTC. The encoded protein is CASSLISVYEQYF.

This clone was counted a single time. The V gene is TRBV5-6, the J gene TRBJ2-1, with 7 nucleotides matching TRBD2. The length of the CDR3 is 15 residues. V trimming: 4 bases; J trimming: 0 bases; junction bases outside the gene matches: 4. Germline lookup yields CDR1 SGHDT and CDR2 YYEEEE. The CDR3 coding sequence is TGTGCCAGCAGCCTGGGGGGGAGCTCCTACAATGAGCAGTTCTTC. Translating it yields CASSLGGSSYNEQFF. The complete variable domain, with remaining parts taken from reference TRBV5-6 and TRBJ2-1, reads DAGVTQSPTHLIKTRGQQVTLRCSPKSGHDTVSWYQQALGQGPQFIFQYYEEEERQRGNFPDRFSGHQFPNYSSELNVNALLLGDSALYLCASSLGGSSYNEQFFGPGTRLTVL.